This T cell receptor (beta chain) is from a study of T cells in Graves' hyperthyroidism and ophthalmopathy. General study results and limits: Most thyroid clonotypes with frequency above 0.001 were detected in blood.

This clonotype has at least ten counts. Its target is not known. Germline CDR1 and CDR2: MDHEN and SYDVKM. The CDR3 is made up of 15 amino acids. V shed 6 bases, J shed 1 base, and the junction held 6 bases outside the gene matches. What was amplified from RNA transcripts were TCR beta CDR3 regions. HTBI primers were used for first-round RT-PCR of the TCR CDR3. Each CDR3 protein gets one entry after TCRdb re-called the multiplex PCR reads with MiXCR. The data contain 450,000 to 600,000 distinct CDR3 sequences, around 15% of them singletons. The sequencing sample was made of blood. The chain combines TRBV28 with TRBJ2-4; 7 bases are a match to TRBD1. This receptor was identified in a woman aged 40 to 55 with Graves' hyperthyroidism. The CDR3 DNA reads as TGTGCCAGCAGCTCACAGACAGGGGCCAAAAACATTCAGTACTTC. Translation: CASSSQTGAKNIQYF.